This entry is about one T cell receptor (beta chain). Its antigen is unknown. The record originates from a study of somatic mutations in cytotoxic T cells in rheumatoid arthritis. Study overall: The flow sorting of some V beta antibody-stained T-cell populations reached nearly 100% purity, and the sorted populations included V beta1+ cells sequenced for TCRB.

V shed 6 bases and J shed 7 bases, with 21 bases lying between them. This CDR3 is built from 15 residues. Germline assignment: CDR1 MNHEY and CDR2 SVGAGI. Here immunoSEQ multiplex PCR was the method, and the copy in TCRdb shows in-frame clones only, minus some. The sample records approximately 24,000 clones, roughly 69% being singletons. Study-wide results and limits: Within the rheumatoid arthritis patients, CD8+ clonality went up as age increased (Spearman r=0.49). The same was not true of the healthy controls.

Specimen: CD8+ T cells sorted from blood. The sequence derives from a woman aged 18-29 years in good health. The chain couples TRBV6-5 to TRBJ2-5; D is undetermined. CDR3 in DNA: TGTGCCAGCAGCGCTGCCGACCTGTACCTCGGGACCCAGTACTTC. Translation: CASSAADLYLGTQYF.